This T cell receptor (beta chain) was found in a study of OX40 agonist ivuxolimab in advanced cancers. Across the whole study: Patients received the agonistic anti-OX40 (CD134) antibody ivuxolimab. A male proportion of over 75% was recorded, with mean age approximately 64 years and range about 23 to 90.

Generated by immunoSEQ multiplex PCR, the TCRdb table keeps only in-frame clones and is missing some. Of about 43,000 clones in the sample, about 86% are singletons; the top ten hold 30% to 45%. Sequencing was performed on CD4+ or CD8+ T cells sorted from blood, taken in a trial of the OX40 agonist ivuxolimab. The sequence derives from an adult with an advanced solid tumor such as melanoma, head and neck, liver or kidney cancer.

The CDR3 DNA follows: TGTGCCATCAGGCTCGCAGGGGGTGACTATGGCTACACCTTC. Translated: CAIRLAGGDYGYTF. The chain couples TRBV10-3 to TRBJ1-2; 7 nucleotides agree with TRBD1. This CDR3 has 14 residues. Germline V gene sequence: CDR1 ENHRY, CDR2 SYGVKD. Losses at the gene ends were 6 bases for V and 3 bases for J; bases not matched to a gene: 7.